This T cell receptor (beta chain) appears in the sequencing data of a study of CD4 T cells in relation to SARS-CoV-2 and coronaviruses. Study overall: TCR beta CDR3s were sequenced after roughly nine-day antigen culture of PBMCs.

The unexposed donors gave CD4+ T cells in about 2010-2019, prior to COVID-19. CD4+ T cells were isolated from the cells after less than 13 days of culture. CDR3 length: 11 residues. The V end was cut by 7 bases, the J end by 0 bases, with 3 bases between. CDR1 is MDHEN, CDR2 SYDVKM, per germline. This clone was counted once. The target antigen is unknown. This table comes from immunoSEQ multiplex PCR, and its TCRdb copy is limited to in-frame clones, with some not included. Of approximately 20,000 clones listed, approximately 80% were seen once; the top ten hold 9.5% to 12%. The receptor was isolated from a human donor in good health. The sequencing input was CD4+ T cells from PBMCs, cultured in vitro. The gene calls are TRBV28 and TRBJ1-2; D is uncertain. The CDR3 DNA is TGTGCCAGCACGGCTAACTATGGCTACACCTTC. This sequence encodes CASTANYGYTF.